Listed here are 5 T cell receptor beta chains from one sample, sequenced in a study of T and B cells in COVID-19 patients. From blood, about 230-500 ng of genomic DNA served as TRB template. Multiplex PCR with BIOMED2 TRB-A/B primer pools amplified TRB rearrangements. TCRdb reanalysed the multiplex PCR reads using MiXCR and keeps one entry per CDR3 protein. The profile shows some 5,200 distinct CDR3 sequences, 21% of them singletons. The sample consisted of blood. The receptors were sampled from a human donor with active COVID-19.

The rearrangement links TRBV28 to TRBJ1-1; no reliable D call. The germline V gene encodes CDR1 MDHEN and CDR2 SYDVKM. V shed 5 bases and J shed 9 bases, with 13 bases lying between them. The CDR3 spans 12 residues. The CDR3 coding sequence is TGTGCCAGCAGTCCCTTGTCCGTACAAGCTTTCTTT. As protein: CASSPLSVQAFF.

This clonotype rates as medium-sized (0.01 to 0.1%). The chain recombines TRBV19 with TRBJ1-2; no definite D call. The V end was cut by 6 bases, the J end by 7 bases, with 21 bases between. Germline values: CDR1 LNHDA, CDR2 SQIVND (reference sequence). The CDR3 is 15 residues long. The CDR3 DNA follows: TGTGCCAGTAGCTACAGCCGTTCAATTCCTATTGGCTACACCTTC. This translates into CASSYSRSIPIGYTF.

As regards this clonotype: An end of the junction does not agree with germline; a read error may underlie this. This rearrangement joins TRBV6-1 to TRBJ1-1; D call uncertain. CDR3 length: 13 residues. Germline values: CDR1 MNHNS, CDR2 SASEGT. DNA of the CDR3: TGTGCCTCCCACCGGCCGGTGAACGCTGAAGCTTTCTTT. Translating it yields CASHRPVNAEAFF.

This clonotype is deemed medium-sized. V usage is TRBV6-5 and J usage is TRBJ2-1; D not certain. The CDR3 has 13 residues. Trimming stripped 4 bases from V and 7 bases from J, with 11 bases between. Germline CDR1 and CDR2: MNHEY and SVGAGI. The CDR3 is CASSWVQTNEQFF. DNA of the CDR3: TGTGCCAGCAGTTGGGTGCAAACGAATGAGCAGTTCTTC.

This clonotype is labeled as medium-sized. The CDR3 protein is CASSMGQGRGQPQHF. CDR3 coding DNA: TGTGCCAGCAGTATGGGACAGGGCAGGGGTCAGCCCCAGCATTTT. The V and J genes are TRBV6-5 and TRBJ1-5; 9 nucleotides match TRBD1. The CDR3 runs to 15 residues. Germline-derived CDR1 and CDR2 are MNHEY and SVGAGI. The junction had 8 bases not matched to a gene; V was cut back by 5 bases and J by 6 bases.